Each of the 23 T cell receptor beta chains below was sequenced from the same sample in a study of blood T cell repertoires in COVID-19. The data were produced by immunoSEQ multiplex PCR, yet TCRdb's version contains in-frame clones alone and is incomplete. The repertoire has approximately 250,000 clones, more than 65% of them found once; the top ten carry approximately 1.3%. Sequencing used peripheral blood. Every receptor here comes from a woman between 40 and 55 years old who had recovered from COVID-19.

CDR3 sequence: CSVLPREPYNSPLHF. The CDR3 DNA follows: TGCAGCGTCCTACCTCGGGAACCCTATAATTCACCCCTCCACTTT. V usage is TRBV29-1 and J usage is TRBJ1-6; D gene unclear. With 6 bases removed from V and 2 bases from J, the gap between germline ends came to 14 bases. Germline V gene sequence: CDR1 SQVTM, CDR2 ANQGSEA. The length of the CDR3 is 15 residues.

The chain links TRBV18 to TRBJ2-3; 7 positions match TRBD2. This CDR3 contains 15 residues. The germline CDR1 and CDR2 sequences are KGHSH and LQKENI. The J segment lost 0 bases and the V segment lost 1 base, leaving 1 base of the junction unmatched. The CDR3 loop reads CASSPLSGSTDTQYF. The CDR3 region has the DNA TGTGCCAGCTCACCACTTAGCGGGAGCACAGATACGCAGTATTTT.

J is TRBJ2-2 and V is TRBV4-3, with a possible D match to TRBD1 (5 bases). The CDR3 is 18 amino acids. V dropped 0 bases and J dropped 0 bases, with 14 bases sitting between them. The germline V gene encodes CDR1 LGHNA and CDR2 YSLEER. Here the CDR3 reads CASSQEVWGSANTGELFF. The CDR3, as DNA: TGCGCCAGCAGCCAAGAGGTGTGGGGCAGCGCGAACACCGGGGAGCTGTTTTTT.

The V gene is TRBV5-1, the J gene TRBJ2-5; D perhaps matches TRBD2 (5 bases). In germline, CDR1 is SGHRS, CDR2 YFSETQ. The germline V and J ends were trimmed by 6 bases and 10 bases, with 22 bases remaining between them. The CDR3 length is 14 residues. Written as DNA, the CDR3 is TGCGCCAGCAAAGGTGATCCGGGGTCGGGTGACCAGTACTTC. It specifies CASKGDPGSGDQYF.

The chain joins TRBV6-2 or TRBV6-3 to TRBJ1-1; D might be TRBD1 (5 bases). The CDR3 loop spans 19 amino acids. CDR1 is MNHEY and CDR2 is SVGEGT in the germline V gene. V lost 2 bases to trimming and J lost 2 bases, with 24 bases between them. The CDR3 sequence is CASSYPWDFWSGINTEAFF. The CDR3 nucleotides read TGTGCCAGCAGTTACCCCTGGGACTTCTGGTCTGGGATTAACACTGAAGCTTTCTTT.

The chain has TRBV6-1 and TRBJ2-7, with 7 bases that match TRBD1. The CDR3 has 15 amino acids. V lost 5 bases to trimming and J lost 6 bases; unmatched junction nucleotides: 13. CDR1 is MNHNS and CDR2 is SASEGT in the germline V gene. CDR3 sequence reads: CASSRTGVGLGEQYF. In DNA, the CDR3 is TGTGCCAGCAGTCGCACAGGGGTCGGGTTGGGCGAGCAGTACTTC.

The genes are TRBV7-9 and TRBJ2-7; 12 bases fit TRBD1. The junction had 5 bases not matched to a gene; V was cut back by 5 bases and J by 3 bases. The CDR3 sequence is 15 residues long. CDR1 is SEHNR, CDR2 FQNEAQ, per germline (reference sequence). This CDR3 is CASSAGTGGNYEQYF. The CDR3 region has the DNA TGTGCCAGCAGCGCCGGGACAGGGGGCAACTACGAGCAGTACTTC.

J is TRBJ1-3 and V is TRBV30; 7 bases fit TRBD1. The CDR3 runs 13 residues. Germline V CDR1 and CDR2: GTSNPN, SVGIG (reference sequence). The CDR3 here is CGRTTGLKNTIYF. The CDR3 DNA follows: TGTGGGCGAACGACAGGGCTTAAAAACACCATATATTTT.

This chain uses TRBV7-9 with TRBJ2-3; no definite D call. CDR1 and CDR2 (germline): SEHNR, FQNEAQ (reference sequence). This CDR3 has 12 residues. Trimming shortened V by 4 bases and J by 4 bases, and 6 bases separated the two germline ends. The CDR3 sequence: CASSSLSDTQYF. In DNA form, the CDR3 reads TGTGCCAGCAGCTCCCTTTCAGATACGCAGTATTTT. Based on the CDR3 plus reference TRBV7-9 and TRBJ2-3, the full variable domain is DTGVSQNPRHKITKRGQNVTFRCDPISEHNRLYWYRQTLGQGPEFLTYFQNEAQLEKSRLLSDRFSAERPKGSFSTLEIQRTEQGDSAMYLCASSSLSDTQYFGPGTRLTVL.

The gene calls are TRBV7-2 and TRBJ2-1; the match to TRBD2 covers 13 bases. CDR3 size: 15 residues. Germline-derived CDR1 and CDR2 are SGHTA and FQGNSA. Trimming cost V 5 bases and J 9 bases; bases outside gene matches: 7. The DNA of the CDR3 is TGTGCCAGCAGCACCGGACTAGCGGGGGACGGTGAGCAGTTCTTC. It specifies CASSTGLAGDGEQFF.

This clone was observed a few times. The chain uses TRBV5-4 and TRBJ1-1; D uncertain. This CDR3 is 14 amino acids long. V shed 0 bases and J shed 2 bases, with 8 bases lying between them. Germline lookup yields CDR1 SGHNT and CDR2 YYREEE (reference sequence). CDR3 sequence reads: CASSLGPLNTEAFF. CDR3 bases: TGTGCCAGCAGCTTGGGGCCCCTCAACACTGAAGCTTTCTTT.

The gene calls are TRBV5-1 and TRBJ1-2; TRBD1 aligns across 9 bases. Germline V gene sequence: CDR1 SGHRS, CDR2 YFSETQ. The J segment lost 1 base and the V segment lost 4 bases, leaving 11 bases of the junction unmatched. The length of the CDR3 is 17 residues. CDR3 sequence (DNA): TGCGCCAGCAGCCCAGGCCTTCGACAGGGGGATAACTATGGCTACACCTTC. The encoded protein is CASSPGLRQGDNYGYTF.

This chain links TRBV11-3 with TRBJ2-3; no reliable D call. CDR3 length: 12 residues. Germline-derived CDR1 and CDR2 are SGHNT and YENEEA. V was trimmed by 5 bases and J by 2 bases, leaving 5 bases between them. Written as DNA, the CDR3 is TGTGCCAGCAGCCTATCCACAGATACGCAGTATTTT. As protein: CASSLSTDTQYF. Full variable domain (remainder filled in from reference TRBV11-3 and TRBJ2-3): EAGVVQSPRYKIIEKKQPVAFWCNPISGHNTLYWYLQNLGQGPELLIRYENEEAVDDSQLPKDRFSAERLKGVDSTLKIQPAELGDSAVYLCASSLSTDTQYFGPGTRLTVL.

The CDR3 loop reads CASSPGSSGNTIYF. The CDR3 DNA reads TGTGCCAGCAGCCCTGGGAGTTCTGGAAACACCATATATTTT. The chain recombines TRBV7-8 with TRBJ1-3, with unresolved D. Per the germline V gene, CDR1 is SGHVS and CDR2 is FQNEAQ. V was shortened by 5 bases and J by 1 base, with 9 bases between the two germline ends. The CDR3 extends over 14 amino acids.

As regards this clone: Other nucleotide sequences in the sample specify the same CDR3. The V gene is TRBV29-1, the J gene TRBJ2-3; D is unclear. CDR3 length: 13 amino acids. Trimming shortened V by 1 base and J by 1 base, and 6 bases separated the two germline ends. The V gene's germline CDR1 is SQVTM and CDR2 ANQGSEA. CDR3 loop: CSVEVSGTDTQYF. CDR3 DNA: TGCAGCGTTGAAGTTAGTGGCACAGATACGCAGTATTTT.

Regarding this clone: It may be a read error: a sequence one base away is much more abundant. V and J are TRBV6-6 and TRBJ2-7; 7 nucleotides match TRBD1. The CDR3 covers 12 residues. V lost 5 bases and J lost 2; bases outside the gene matches: 0. Germline loops: CDR1 MNHNY, CDR2 SVGAGI (reference sequence). The CDR3 DNA is TGTGCCAGCAGTGGACAGGCCTACGAGCAGTACTTC. This codes for CASSGQAYEQYF.

The chain links TRBV27 to TRBJ2-3; 11 bases map to TRBD2. Trimming took 5 bases from V and 2 from J; bases not matched to a gene: 6. The germline V gene has CDR1 MNHEY and CDR2 SMNVEV (reference sequence). The CDR3 covers 16 residues. The chain's CDR3 is CASSRLLAGVTDTQYF. The DNA of the CDR3 is TGTGCCAGCAGTAGACTACTAGCGGGGGTCACAGATACGCAGTATTTT.

The chain uses TRBV5-5 and TRBJ1-5, with D uncertain. The length of the CDR3 is 13 residues. Trimming removed 1 base at V and 4 bases at J, with 6 bases between. Looked up from germline, CDR1 is SGHKS and CDR2 is YYEKEE (reference sequence). The CDR3 loop is CASSLTVNQPQHF. The CDR3 DNA is TGTGCCAGCAGCTTGACGGTAAATCAGCCCCAGCATTTT.

A few counts support this clone. This chain uses TRBV18 with TRBJ2-7, with D possibly TRBD1 on 5 matching bases. The germline V gene encodes CDR1 KGHSH and CDR2 LQKENI. Trimming removed 4 bases from V and 3 bases from J, with 13 bases in between. CDR3 length: 14 residues. CDR3 DNA: TGTGCCAGCTCACAGGGCAGGGAAAGCTACGAGCAGTACTTC. Translation gives CASSQGRESYEQYF.

This sequence joins TRBV2 and TRBJ2-7; D is unclear. CDR3 size: 13 residues. Per germline, CDR1 SNHLY and CDR2 FYNNEI. The V and J ends lost 8 bases and 7 bases respectively, with 18 bases between them. The CDR3 region has the DNA TGTGCCAGCGGCGCCGGCATCCTGAGGGAGCAGTACTTC. It encodes CASGAGILREQYF.

The rearrangement joins TRBV10-3 to TRBJ1-3; 7 bases agree with TRBD1. V was clipped by 3 bases and J by 0 bases; unmatched bases: 8. CDR1 ENHRY and CDR2 SYGVKD come from the germline V gene. The CDR3 is made up of 17 amino acids. Written as DNA, the CDR3 is TGTGCCATCAGTGATAGAGGACAGGAGAGCTCTGGAAACACCATATATTTT. Translating it yields CAISDRGQESSGNTIYF.

The rearrangement links TRBV3-1 (or the pseudogene TRBV3-2) to TRBJ2-5; 7 bases are a match to TRBD1. The CDR3 sequence is 16 residues long. The V gene end was trimmed by 1 base and the J gene end by 6 bases; junction bases not matched to a gene: 11. CDR1 LGHDT and CDR2 YNNKEL come from the germline V gene (reference sequence). CDR3 sequence: CASSQAGTETSKTQYF. In DNA, the CDR3 is TGTGCCAGCAGCCAAGCAGGGACAGAGACCTCCAAGACCCAGTACTTC.

This sequence joins TRBV28 and TRBJ2-7, with 8 bases identical to TRBD1. Trimming removed 10 bases from V and 9 bases from J; junction bases left unmatched: 2. Germline V CDR1 and CDR2: MDHEN, SYDVKM. This CDR3 contains 9 residues. CDR3 sequence: CATDRGQYF. The CDR3 DNA reads TGTGCCACAGACAGGGGGCAGTACTTC.